One and the same sample provided the 20 T cell receptor beta chains below, sequenced in a study of shared clonotypes between healthy human individuals. Method: immunoSEQ multiplex PCR; TCRdb's copy keeps in-frame clones and lacks some. The sample yields about 380,000 clones, around 96% seen once. The material sequenced was memory CD8+ T cells sorted from blood. The subset was: CD45RO+ cells pooled with CCR7-negative TemRA cells. The receptors stem from a young man in good health.

This chain links TRBV19 with TRBJ2-1; a weak D match, TRBD2 (6 bases). V gave up 3 bases and J gave up 4 bases, with 13 bases separating them. The CDR3 is made up of 15 amino acids. Germline CDR1 and CDR2: LNHDA and SQIVND (reference sequence). CDR3: CASSMRQGGYNEQFF. In nucleotides, the CDR3 is TGTGCCAGTAGTATGAGGCAGGGAGGTTACAATGAGCAGTTCTTC. Complete variable domain (other parts from reference TRBV19 and TRBJ2-1): DGGITQSPKYLFRKEGQNVTLSCEQNLNHDAMYWYRQDPGQGLRLIYYSQIVNDFQKGDIAEGYSVSREKKESFPLTVTSAQKNPTAFYLCASSMRQGGYNEQFFGPGTRLTVL.

This rearrangement joins TRBV6-5 to TRBJ2-1; 9 bases are a match to TRBD2. The CDR3 has 15 amino acids. V dropped 2 bases and J dropped 3; count of bases not matched to a gene: 2. Germline CDR1 reads MNHEY; CDR2 reads SVGAGI. In DNA form, the CDR3 reads TGTGCCAGCAGTTACACTAGCGGGCGCTACAATGAGCAGTTCTTC. Translating it yields CASSYTSGRYNEQFF.

The chain combines TRBV13 with TRBJ2-7; TRBD1 matches at 10 bases. Germline CDR1 is PRHDT and CDR2 is FYEKMQ (reference sequence). This CDR3 has 14 residues. Trimming took 0 bases from V and 6 from J; bases not matched to a gene: 2. DNA for the CDR3: TGTGCCAGCAGCTTAGGGACAGGGGGCGCCGAGCAGTACTTC. Translation: CASSLGTGGAEQYF. The entire variable domain, with the rest obtained from reference TRBV13 and TRBJ2-7, is as follows: AAGVIQSPRHLIKEKRETATLKCYPIPRHDTVYWYQQGPGQDPQFLISFYEKMQSDKGSIPDRFSAQQFSDYHSELNMSSLELGDSALYFCASSLGTGGAEQYFGPGTRLTVT.

The CDR3 loop is CASSYRDRDYEQYF. The DNA of the CDR3 is TGCGCCAGCAGCTACCGGGACAGGGACTACGAGCAGTACTTC. The rearrangement uses TRBV5-1 and TRBJ2-7, with 9 bases lining up with TRBD1. Germline V lookup: CDR1 SGHRS, CDR2 YFSETQ. V was clipped by 3 bases and J by 3 bases; unmatched bases: 4. The CDR3 totals 14 residues.

The chain recombines TRBV7-6 with TRBJ2-2; unclear D gene. Trimming removed 5 bases from V and 2 bases from J, with 3 bases in between. CDR1 and CDR2 (germline): SGHVS, FNYEAQ. The CDR3 sequence is 12 residues long. For the CDR3, the DNA is TGTGCCAGCAGCAAAAACACCGGGGAGCTGTTTTTT. Protein product: CASSKNTGELFF.

This rearrangement joins TRBV6-4 to TRBJ2-5; weak D call: TRBD2 (5 bases). The V and J ends lost 0 bases and 3 bases respectively, with 5 bases between them. The CDR3 is made up of 13 amino acids. CDR1 is MRHNA and CDR2 is SNTAGT in the germline V gene. CDR3 coding DNA: TGTGCCAGCAGTGACTCACTAGAAGAGACCCAGTACTTC. Translating it yields CASSDSLEETQYF.

This chain joins TRBV19 and TRBJ2-7; 7 bases are shared with TRBD2. Germline-derived CDR1 and CDR2 are LNHDA and SQIVND (reference sequence). The CDR3 is 16 residues long. V gave up 7 bases and J gave up 4 bases; unmatched junction bases: 16. The CDR3 is CASTNTGRDYLYEQYF. For the CDR3, the DNA is TGTGCCAGTACCAACACCGGCCGGGACTACCTATACGAGCAGTACTTC.

In its sample, this clone was seen a few times. V usage is TRBV13 and J usage is TRBJ2-3; D is perhaps TRBD2 (5 bases). V lost 4 bases and J lost 3, with 14 bases in between. The germline gives CDR1 PRHDT, CDR2 FYEKMQ (reference sequence). The CDR3 runs to 15 residues. DNA of the CDR3: TGTGCCAGCAGCTCGTCGGGGAGATGGACAGATACGCAGTATTTT. Amino acids: CASSSSGRWTDTQYF.

This clone was recorded only once. The chain combines TRBV27 with TRBJ2-5; no definite D call. In germline, CDR1 is MNHEY, CDR2 SMNVEV (reference sequence). Trimming cost V 3 bases and J 4 bases, with 9 bases left between them. CDR3 length: 13 amino acids. The CDR3 is CASSFFWGETQYF. The CDR3 DNA sequence: TGTGCCAGCAGTTTCTTTTGGGGAGAGACCCAGTACTTC.

V usage is TRBV5-1 and J usage is TRBJ2-3, with TRBD2 matching over 10 bases. With 0 bases clipped from V and 4 bases from J, the junction kept 5 bases outside the gene matches. The CDR3 spans 16 residues. The germline gives CDR1 SGHRS, CDR2 YFSETQ. The CDR3 loop reads CASSLEQREGADTQYF. CDR3 coding DNA: TGCGCCAGCAGCTTGGAGCAGCGGGAGGGCGCAGATACGCAGTATTTT.

V and J are TRBV6-1 and TRBJ1-2; D uncertain. V lost 7 bases and J lost 8, with 14 bases in between. Germline lookup yields CDR1 MNHNS and CDR2 SASEGT. The CDR3 contains 12 residues. DNA for the CDR3: TGTGCCAGCATTCAACCCGCGAGGGGCTACACCTTC. The encoded protein is CASIQPARGYTF.

The rearrangement joins TRBV11-1 to TRBJ2-7, with D maybe TRBD1 (5 bases). The CDR3 has 12 residues. V was trimmed by 1 base and J by 4 bases, leaving 5 bases between them. Germline-derived CDR1 and CDR2 are SGHAT and FQDESV (reference sequence). The CDR3 region is CASSLDRYEQYF. The CDR3 DNA follows: TGTGCCAGCAGCTTAGACAGGTACGAGCAGTACTTC.

The chain links TRBV6-1 to TRBJ2-7, with D possibly matching TRBD2 (5 bases). Germline V gene sequence: CDR1 MNHNS, CDR2 SASEGT. CDR3 length: 14 residues. The V end lost 10 bases, the J end lost 2 bases, and 18 bases lay between the germline ends. The CDR3 nucleotides read TGTGCCACGAAGAGGACTTCGCGTACCTACGAGCAGTACTTC. Its translation: CATKRTSRTYEQYF.

The chain is built from TRBV2 and TRBJ2-7, with D possibly matching TRBD1 (5 bases). This CDR3 contains 12 residues. Trimming stripped 8 bases from V and 3 bases from J, with 11 bases between. The germline gives CDR1 SNHLY, CDR2 FYNNEI. DNA of the CDR3: TGTGCCAGCGCGAGACAGAACTACGAGCAGTACTTC. Residues: CASARQNYEQYF.

The rearrangement joins TRBV6-1 to TRBJ1-5, with unresolved D. The V gene lost 1 base and the J gene lost 3 bases, with 7 bases spanning the gap. The germline V gene has CDR1 MNHNS and CDR2 SASEGT. The CDR3 spans 14 residues. CDR3 in amino acids: CASSEGLLNQPQHF. In DNA, the CDR3 is TGTGCCAGCAGTGAAGGACTCCTCAATCAGCCCCAGCATTTT.

The V gene is TRBV6-5, the J gene TRBJ2-3; 9 bases fit TRBD1. V gave up 6 bases and J gave up 3 bases; unmatched junction bases: 4. This CDR3 contains 14 residues. CDR1 is MNHEY and CDR2 is SVGAGI in the germline V gene. The CDR3 reads CASSGDRVTDTQYF. Here the CDR3 DNA reads TGTGCCAGCAGCGGGGACAGGGTGACAGATACGCAGTATTTT.

The chain combines TRBV6-1 with TRBJ2-3; D is ambiguous. V lost 6 bases, J lost 1 base, and 14 bases lay in between. Germline assignment: CDR1 MNHNS and CDR2 SASEGT. The CDR3 runs 15 residues. The DNA of the CDR3 is TGTGCCAGCAGCGGTACTGGGGTGGGCACAGATACGCAGTATTTT. Its protein is CASSGTGVGTDTQYF.

The CDR3 loop reads CASSRPGEGYNEQFF. CDR3 nucleotides: TGTGCCAGCAGCCGTCCGGGAGAGGGGTACAATGAGCAGTTCTTC. V and J are TRBV11-2 and TRBJ2-1, with a tentative D call TRBD2 (6 bases). Deletions cut 5 bases from V and 4 bases from J, with 15 bases between. Germline assignment: CDR1 SGHAT and CDR2 FQNNGV. The CDR3 covers 15 residues.

The chain is built from TRBV5-1 and TRBJ1-3; tentative D call: TRBD1 (5 bases). V was clipped by 4 bases and J by 4 bases, with 21 bases between them. CDR1 and CDR2 (germline): SGHRS, YFSETQ. The CDR3 loop spans 17 amino acids. The DNA of the CDR3 is TGCGCCAGCAGCCAGGGCCCATCGGGAGTCTCGGGAAACACCATATATTTT. Protein product: CASSQGPSGVSGNTIYF. The full variable domain, rest sourced from reference TRBV5-1 and TRBJ1-3, is KAGVTQTPRYLIKTRGQQVTLSCSPISGHRSVSWYQQTPGQGLQFLFEYFSETQRNKGNFPGRFSGRQFSNSRSEMNVSTLELGDSALYLCASSQGPSGVSGNTIYFGEGSWLTVV.

The chain recombines TRBV6-1 with TRBJ2-2; D is possibly TRBD2 (5 bases). V was cut by 5 bases and J by 8 bases, with 6 bases left in between. Germline V gives CDR1 MNHNS, CDR2 SASEGT. The CDR3 sequence is 11 residues long. The CDR3 here is CASSPGGELFF. The CDR3 coding sequence is TGTGCCAGCAGTCCGGGGGGGGAGCTGTTTTTT.